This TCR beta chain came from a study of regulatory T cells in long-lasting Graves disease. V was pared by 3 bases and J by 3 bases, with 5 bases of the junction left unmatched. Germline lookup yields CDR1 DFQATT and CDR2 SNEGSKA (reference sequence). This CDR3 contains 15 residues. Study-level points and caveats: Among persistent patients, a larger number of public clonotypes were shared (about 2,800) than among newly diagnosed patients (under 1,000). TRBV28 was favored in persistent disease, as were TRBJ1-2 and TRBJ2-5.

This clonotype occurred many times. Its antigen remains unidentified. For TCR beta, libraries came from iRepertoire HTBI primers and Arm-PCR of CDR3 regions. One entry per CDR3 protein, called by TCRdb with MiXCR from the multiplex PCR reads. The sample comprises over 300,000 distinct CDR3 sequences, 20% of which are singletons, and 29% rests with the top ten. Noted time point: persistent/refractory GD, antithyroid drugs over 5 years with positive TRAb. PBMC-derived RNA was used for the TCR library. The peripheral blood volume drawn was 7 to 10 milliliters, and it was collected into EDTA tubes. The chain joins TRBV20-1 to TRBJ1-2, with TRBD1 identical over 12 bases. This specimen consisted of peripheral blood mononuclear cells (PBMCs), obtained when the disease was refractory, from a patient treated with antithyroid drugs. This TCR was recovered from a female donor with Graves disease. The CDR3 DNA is TGCAGTGCTAGGGGGGACAGGGGGCGAGACTATGGCTACACCTTC. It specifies CSARGDRGRDYGYTF.